The sequence of this TCR beta chain was determined in a study of shared clonotypes between healthy human individuals. Study results and limitations: Researchers found naive subsets generally carried larger estimated richness than memory subsets.

The investigators split CD4+ cells into a CD45RA+ naive subset and a CD45RA-negative memory subset. TCRdb keeps only in-frame clones here, not all; method: immunoSEQ multiplex PCR. The sample includes around 1.4 million clones, approximately 98.5% of them seen just once. As to this clone: Its antigen is currently unknown. Other DNA sequences in the sample encode the same CDR3.

V was pared by 0 bases and J by 0 bases, with 5 bases between. This CDR3 has 14 residues. Per germline, CDR1 SGDLS and CDR2 YYNGEE. This chain joins TRBV9 and TRBJ2-3; perhaps TRBD2 as D (5 bases). The sequence was collected from a man aged 25 to 40 in good health. Sequencing was performed on naive CD4+ T cells sorted from blood. The subset: CD45RA+ positively selected. This CDR3 is CASSVAGSTDTQYF. In DNA, the CDR3 is TGTGCCAGCAGCGTAGCGGGGAGCACAGATACGCAGTATTTT.